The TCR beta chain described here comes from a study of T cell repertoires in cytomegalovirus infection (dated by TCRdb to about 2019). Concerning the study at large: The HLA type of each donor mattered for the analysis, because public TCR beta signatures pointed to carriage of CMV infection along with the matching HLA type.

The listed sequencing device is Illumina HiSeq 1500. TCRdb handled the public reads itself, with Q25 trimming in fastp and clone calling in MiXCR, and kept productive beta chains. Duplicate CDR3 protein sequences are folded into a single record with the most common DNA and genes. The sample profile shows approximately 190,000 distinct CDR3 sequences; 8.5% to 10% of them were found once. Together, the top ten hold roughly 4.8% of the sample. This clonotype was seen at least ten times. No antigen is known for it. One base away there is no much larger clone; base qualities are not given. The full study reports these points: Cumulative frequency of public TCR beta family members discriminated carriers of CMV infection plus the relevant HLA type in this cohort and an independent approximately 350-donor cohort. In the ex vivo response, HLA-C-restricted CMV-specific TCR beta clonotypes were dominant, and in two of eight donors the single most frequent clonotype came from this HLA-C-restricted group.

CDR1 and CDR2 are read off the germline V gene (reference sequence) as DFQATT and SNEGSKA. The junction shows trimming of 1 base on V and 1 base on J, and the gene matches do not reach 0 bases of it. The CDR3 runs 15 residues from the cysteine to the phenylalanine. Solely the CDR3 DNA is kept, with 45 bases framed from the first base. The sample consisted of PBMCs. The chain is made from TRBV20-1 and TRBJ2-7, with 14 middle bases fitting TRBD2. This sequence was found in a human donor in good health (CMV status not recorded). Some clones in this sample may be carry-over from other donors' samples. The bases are TGCAGTGCTAGAGGGACTAGCGGGGGGTCCTACGAGCAGTACTTC. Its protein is CSARGTSGGSYEQYF.